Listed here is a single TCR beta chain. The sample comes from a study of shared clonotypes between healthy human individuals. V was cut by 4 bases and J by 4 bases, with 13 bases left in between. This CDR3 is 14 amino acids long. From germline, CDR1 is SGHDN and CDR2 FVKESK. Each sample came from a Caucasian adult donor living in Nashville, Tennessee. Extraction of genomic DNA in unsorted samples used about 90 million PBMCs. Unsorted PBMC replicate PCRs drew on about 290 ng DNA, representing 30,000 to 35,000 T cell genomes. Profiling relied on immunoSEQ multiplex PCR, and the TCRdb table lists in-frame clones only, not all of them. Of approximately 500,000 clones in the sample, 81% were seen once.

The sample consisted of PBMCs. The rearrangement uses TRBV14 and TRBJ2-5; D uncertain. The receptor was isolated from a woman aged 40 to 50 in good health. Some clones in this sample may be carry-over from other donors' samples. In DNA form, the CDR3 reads TGTGCCAGCAGCCGCTCGGTCAGGTCAGAGACCCAGTACTTC. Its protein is CASSRSVRSETQYF.